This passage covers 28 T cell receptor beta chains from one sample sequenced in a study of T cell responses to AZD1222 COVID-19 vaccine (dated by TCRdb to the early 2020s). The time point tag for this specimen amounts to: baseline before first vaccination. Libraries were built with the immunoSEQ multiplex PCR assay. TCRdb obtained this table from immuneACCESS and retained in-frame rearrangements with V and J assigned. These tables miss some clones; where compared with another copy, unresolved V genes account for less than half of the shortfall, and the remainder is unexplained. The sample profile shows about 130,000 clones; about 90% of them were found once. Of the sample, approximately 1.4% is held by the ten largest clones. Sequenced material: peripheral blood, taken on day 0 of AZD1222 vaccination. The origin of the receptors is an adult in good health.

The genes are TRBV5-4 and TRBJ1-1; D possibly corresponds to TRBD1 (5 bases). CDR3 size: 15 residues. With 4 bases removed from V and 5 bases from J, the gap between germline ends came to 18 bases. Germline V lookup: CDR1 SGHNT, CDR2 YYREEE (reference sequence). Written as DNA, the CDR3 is TGTGCCAGCAGCCGCTTCGAGGGGAGGAGGACTGAAGCTTTCTTT. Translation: CASSRFEGRRTEAFF.

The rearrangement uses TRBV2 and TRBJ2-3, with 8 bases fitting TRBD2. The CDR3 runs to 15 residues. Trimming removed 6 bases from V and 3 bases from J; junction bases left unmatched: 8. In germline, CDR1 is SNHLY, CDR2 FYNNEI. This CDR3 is CASSLSRGGTDTQYF. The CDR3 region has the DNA TGTGCCAGCAGCCTCTCCCGGGGGGGTACAGATACGCAGTATTTT.

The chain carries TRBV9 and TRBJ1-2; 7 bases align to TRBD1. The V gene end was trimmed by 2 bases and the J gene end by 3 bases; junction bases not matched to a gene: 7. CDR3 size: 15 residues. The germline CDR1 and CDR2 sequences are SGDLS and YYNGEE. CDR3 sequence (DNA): TGTGCCAGCAGCGTTGGGGACAGCACCCACTATGGCTACACCTTC. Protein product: CASSVGDSTHYGYTF.

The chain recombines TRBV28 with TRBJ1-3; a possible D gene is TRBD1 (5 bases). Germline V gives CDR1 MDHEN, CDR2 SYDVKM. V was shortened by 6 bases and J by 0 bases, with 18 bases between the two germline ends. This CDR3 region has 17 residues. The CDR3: CASSRTGTVTSGNTIYF. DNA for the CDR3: TGTGCCAGCAGCAGGACCGGGACGGTGACCTCTGGAAACACCATATATTTT.

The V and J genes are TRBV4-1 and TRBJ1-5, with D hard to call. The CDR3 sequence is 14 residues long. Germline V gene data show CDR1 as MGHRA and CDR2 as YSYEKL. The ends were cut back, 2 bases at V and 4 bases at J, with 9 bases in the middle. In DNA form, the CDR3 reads TGCGCCAGCAGCCAATGGGCAAGTAATCAGCCCCAGCATTTT. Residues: CASSQWASNQPQHF.

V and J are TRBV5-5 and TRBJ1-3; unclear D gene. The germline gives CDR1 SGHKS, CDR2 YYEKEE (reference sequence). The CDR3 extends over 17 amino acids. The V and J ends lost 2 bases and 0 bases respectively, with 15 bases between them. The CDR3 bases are TGTGCCAGCAGCTTTTACCTCGGCGGGAACTCTGGAAACACCATATATTTT. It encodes CASSFYLGGNSGNTIYF.

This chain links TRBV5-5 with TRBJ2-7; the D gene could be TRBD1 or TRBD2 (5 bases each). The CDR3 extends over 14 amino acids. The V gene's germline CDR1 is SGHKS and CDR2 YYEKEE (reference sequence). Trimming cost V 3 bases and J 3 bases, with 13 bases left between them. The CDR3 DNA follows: TGTGCCAGCAGCTCCACATTTGGGGGCTACGAGCAGTACTTC. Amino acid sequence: CASSSTFGGYEQYF.

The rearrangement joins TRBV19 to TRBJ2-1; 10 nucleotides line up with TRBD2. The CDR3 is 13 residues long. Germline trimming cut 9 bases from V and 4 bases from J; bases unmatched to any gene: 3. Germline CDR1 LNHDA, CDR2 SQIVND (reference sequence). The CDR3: CASRLAGYNEQFF. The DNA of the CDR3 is TGTGCCAGCAGACTAGCGGGTTACAATGAGCAGTTCTTC.

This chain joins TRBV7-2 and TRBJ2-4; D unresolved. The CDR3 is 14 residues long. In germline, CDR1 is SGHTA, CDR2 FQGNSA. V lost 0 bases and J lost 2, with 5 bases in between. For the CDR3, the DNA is TGTGCCAGCAGCTTAGCAGGGTCCAAAAACATTCAGTACTTC. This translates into CASSLAGSKNIQYF. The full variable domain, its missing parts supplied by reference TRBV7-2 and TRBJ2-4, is GAGVSQSPSNKVTEKGKDVELRCDPISGHTALYWYRQSLGQGLEFLIYFQGNSAPDKSGLPSDRFSAERTGGSVSTLTIQRTQQEDSAVYLCASSLAGSKNIQYFGAGTRLSVL.

CDR3 protein: CASSLGATGANEQFF. In nucleotides, the CDR3 is TGTGCCAGCAGCTTAGGTGCTACAGGGGCCAATGAGCAGTTCTTC. The chain uses TRBV11-3 and TRBJ2-1; 7 nucleotides match TRBD1. V shed 1 base, J shed 6 bases, and the junction held 6 bases outside the gene matches. CDR3 length equals 15 residues. Germline V gives CDR1 SGHNT, CDR2 YENEEA. Looking up the rest from reference TRBV11-3 and TRBJ2-1 gives the full variable domain: EAGVVQSPRYKIIEKKQPVAFWCNPISGHNTLYWYLQNLGQGPELLIRYENEEAVDDSQLPKDRFSAERLKGVDSTLKIQPAELGDSAVYLCASSLGATGANEQFFGPGTRLTVL.

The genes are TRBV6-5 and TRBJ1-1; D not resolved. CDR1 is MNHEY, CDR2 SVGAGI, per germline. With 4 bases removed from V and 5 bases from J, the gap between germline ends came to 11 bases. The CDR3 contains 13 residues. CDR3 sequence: CASSLGSRTEAFF. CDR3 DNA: TGTGCCAGCAGTTTGGGGTCGCGGACTGAAGCTTTCTTT.

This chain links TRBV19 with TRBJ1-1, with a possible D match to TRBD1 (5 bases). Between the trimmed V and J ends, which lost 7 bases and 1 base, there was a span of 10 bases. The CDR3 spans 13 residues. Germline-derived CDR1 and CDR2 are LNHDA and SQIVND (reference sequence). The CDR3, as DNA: TGTGCCAGTAACGACAGAGGGAACACTGAAGCTTTCTTT. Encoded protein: CASNDRGNTEAFF. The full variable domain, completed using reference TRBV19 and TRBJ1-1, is DGGITQSPKYLFRKEGQNVTLSCEQNLNHDAMYWYRQDPGQGLRLIYYSQIVNDFQKGDIAEGYSVSREKKESFPLTVTSAQKNPTAFYLCASNDRGNTEAFFGQGTRLTVV.

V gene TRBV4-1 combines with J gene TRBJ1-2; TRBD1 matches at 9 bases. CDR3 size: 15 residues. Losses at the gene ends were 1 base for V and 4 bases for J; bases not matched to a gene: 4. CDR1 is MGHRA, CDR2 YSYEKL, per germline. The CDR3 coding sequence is TGCGCCAGCAGCCAAGGAGGGACAGGGTCCTATGGCTACACCTTC. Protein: CASSQGGTGSYGYTF.

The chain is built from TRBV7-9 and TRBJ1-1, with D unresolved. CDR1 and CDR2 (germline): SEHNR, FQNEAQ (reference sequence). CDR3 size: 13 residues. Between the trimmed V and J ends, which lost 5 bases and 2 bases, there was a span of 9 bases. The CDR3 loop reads CASSPSSNTEAFF. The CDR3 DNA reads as TGTGCCAGCAGCCCAAGCTCTAACACTGAAGCTTTCTTT.

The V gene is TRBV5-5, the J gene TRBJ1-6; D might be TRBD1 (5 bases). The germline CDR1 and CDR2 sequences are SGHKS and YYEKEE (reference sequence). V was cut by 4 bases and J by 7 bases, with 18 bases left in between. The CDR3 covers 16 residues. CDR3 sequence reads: CASSRWEVGRNSPLHF. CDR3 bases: TGTGCCAGCAGCCGGTGGGAAGTGGGGCGAAATTCACCCCTCCACTTT.

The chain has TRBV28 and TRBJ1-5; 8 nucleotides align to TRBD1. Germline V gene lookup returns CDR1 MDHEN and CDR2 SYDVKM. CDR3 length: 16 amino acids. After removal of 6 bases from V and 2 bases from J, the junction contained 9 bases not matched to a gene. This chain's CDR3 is CASSTQGARGNQPQHF. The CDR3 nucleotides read TGTGCCAGCAGCACTCAGGGGGCGCGCGGCAATCAGCCCCAGCATTTT.

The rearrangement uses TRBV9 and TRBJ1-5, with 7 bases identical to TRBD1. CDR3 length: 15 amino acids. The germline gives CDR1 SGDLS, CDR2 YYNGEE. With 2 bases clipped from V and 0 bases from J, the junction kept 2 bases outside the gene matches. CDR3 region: CASSVSGGSNQPQHF. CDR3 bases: TGTGCCAGCAGCGTTTCAGGGGGTAGCAATCAGCCCCAGCATTTT.

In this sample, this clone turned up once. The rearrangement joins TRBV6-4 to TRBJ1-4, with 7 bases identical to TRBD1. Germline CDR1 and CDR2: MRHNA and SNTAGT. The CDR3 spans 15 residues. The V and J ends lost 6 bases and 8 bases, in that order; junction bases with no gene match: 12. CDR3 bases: TGTGCCAGCAGGGAAAGACAGGGAAAGGGGGAAAAACTGTTTTTT. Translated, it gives CASRERQGKGEKLFF.

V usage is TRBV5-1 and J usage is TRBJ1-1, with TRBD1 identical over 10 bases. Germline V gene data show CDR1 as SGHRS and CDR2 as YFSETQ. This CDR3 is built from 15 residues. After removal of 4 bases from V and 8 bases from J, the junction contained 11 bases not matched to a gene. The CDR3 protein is CASSVRDRGVGEAFF. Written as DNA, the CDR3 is TGCGCCAGCAGCGTCCGGGACAGGGGCGTGGGGGAAGCTTTCTTT.

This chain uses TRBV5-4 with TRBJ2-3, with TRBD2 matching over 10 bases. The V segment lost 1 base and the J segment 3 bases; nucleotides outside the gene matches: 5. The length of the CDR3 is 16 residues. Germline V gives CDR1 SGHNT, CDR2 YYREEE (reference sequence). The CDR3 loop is CASSLRSSGGTDTQYF. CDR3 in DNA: TGTGCCAGCAGCTTGAGGTCTAGCGGGGGTACAGATACGCAGTATTTT. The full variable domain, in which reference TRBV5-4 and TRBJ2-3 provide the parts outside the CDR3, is ETGVTQSPTHLIKTRGQQVTLRCSSQSGHNTVSWYQQALGQGPQFIFQYYREEENGRGNFPPRFSGLQFPNYSSELNVNALELDDSALYLCASSLRSSGGTDTQYFGPGTRLTVL.

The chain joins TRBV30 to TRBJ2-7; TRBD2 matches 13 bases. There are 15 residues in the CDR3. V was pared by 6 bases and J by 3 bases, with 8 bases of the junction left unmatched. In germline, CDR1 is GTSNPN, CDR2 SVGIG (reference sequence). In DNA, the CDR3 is TGTGCCTGTCAACCGGGGACTAGCGGGGACTACGAGCAGTACTTC. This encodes CACQPGTSGDYEQYF.

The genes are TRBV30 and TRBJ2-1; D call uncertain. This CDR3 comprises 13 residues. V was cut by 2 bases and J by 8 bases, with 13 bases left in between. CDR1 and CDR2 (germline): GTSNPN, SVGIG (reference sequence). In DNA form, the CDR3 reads TGTGCCTGGAGTAGAACTGCGGCGGATGAGCAGTTCTTC. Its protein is CAWSRTAADEQFF.

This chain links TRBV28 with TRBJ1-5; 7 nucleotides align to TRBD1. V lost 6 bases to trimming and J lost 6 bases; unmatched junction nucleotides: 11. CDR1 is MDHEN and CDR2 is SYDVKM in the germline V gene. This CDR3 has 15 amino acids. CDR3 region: CASRTDRDYRQPQHF. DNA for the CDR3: TGTGCCAGCAGAACCGACAGGGATTATCGTCAGCCCCAGCATTTT.

The CDR3 spells CASSLGTINTEAFF. DNA for the CDR3: TGCGCCAGCAGCTTGGGGACGATAAACACTGAAGCTTTCTTT. The chain is built from TRBV5-1 and TRBJ1-1; D call uncertain. V was clipped by 0 bases and J by 2 bases, with 8 bases between them. CDR1 is SGHRS and CDR2 is YFSETQ in the germline V gene. CDR3 length equals 14 residues.

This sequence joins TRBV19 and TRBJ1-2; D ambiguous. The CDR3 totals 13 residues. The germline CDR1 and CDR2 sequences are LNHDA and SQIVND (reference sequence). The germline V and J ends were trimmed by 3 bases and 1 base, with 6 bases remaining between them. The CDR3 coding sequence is TGTGCCAGTAGTATCAAGATTAACTATGGCTACACCTTC. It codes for CASSIKINYGYTF. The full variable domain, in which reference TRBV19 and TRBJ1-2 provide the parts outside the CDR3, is DGGITQSPKYLFRKEGQNVTLSCEQNLNHDAMYWYRQDPGQGLRLIYYSQIVNDFQKGDIAEGYSVSREKKESFPLTVTSAQKNPTAFYLCASSIKINYGYTFGSGTRLTVV.

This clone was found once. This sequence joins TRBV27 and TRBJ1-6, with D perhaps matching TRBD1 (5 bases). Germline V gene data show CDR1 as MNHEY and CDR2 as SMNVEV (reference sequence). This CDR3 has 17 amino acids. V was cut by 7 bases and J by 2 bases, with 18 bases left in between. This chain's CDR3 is CASTLQAGFTYNSPLHF. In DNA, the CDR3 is TGTGCCAGCACCTTACAGGCGGGGTTCACCTATAATTCACCCCTCCACTTT.

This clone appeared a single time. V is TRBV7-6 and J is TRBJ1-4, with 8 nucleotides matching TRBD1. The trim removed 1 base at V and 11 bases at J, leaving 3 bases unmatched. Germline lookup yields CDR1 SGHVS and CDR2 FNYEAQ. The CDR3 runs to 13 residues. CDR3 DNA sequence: TGTGCCAGCAGCTTAGTAACAGGGGGGAAACTGTTTTTT. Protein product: CASSLVTGGKLFF.

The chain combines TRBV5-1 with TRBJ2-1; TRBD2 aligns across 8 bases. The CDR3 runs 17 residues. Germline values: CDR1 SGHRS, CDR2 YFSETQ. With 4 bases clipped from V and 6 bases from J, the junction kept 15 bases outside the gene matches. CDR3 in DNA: TGCGCCAGCAGCCCGCCGGGAGGGGGGTACGCTATCAATGAGCAGTTCTTC. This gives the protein CASSPPGGGYAINEQFF.